The 4 T cell receptor beta chains in this list originate from one sample, sequenced in a study of cytomegalovirus exposure and HLA in healthy donors (dated by TCRdb to about 2017). Libraries were built with the immunoSEQ multiplex PCR assay. For the multiplex PCR, a mixture combining 60 forward primers for TCR Vbeta segments and 13 reverse primers for TCR Jbeta segments was used. Imported from immuneACCESS, the table was reduced by TCRdb to in-frame sequences with V and J called. These copies leave out some clones; in studies compared against another copy, an unresolved V gene accounts for under half, and the cause of the remainder is not known. In this sample the table shows approximately 93,000 clones, 82% of which occur a single time. The ten largest clonotypes hold roughly 3.8% of the sample. Sequences were obtained from PBMCs. These receptors came from a man aged 50 to 59 in good health and CMV-seronegative.

This clone was seen a handful of times. The chain couples TRBV25-1 to TRBJ2-5; 10 nucleotides align to TRBD2. The CDR3 contains 16 residues. The ends lost 4 bases at V and 1 base at J; junction bases unmatched: 6. CDR1 and CDR2 from the germline V gene are MGHDK and SYGVNS. CDR3 coding DNA: TGTGCCAGCAGTGCCTCTAGCGGGAGAAGCCAAGAGACCCAGTACTTC. Amino acid sequence: CASSASSGRSQETQYF.

The V call is TRBV28, the J call TRBJ2-7, with 11 bases identical to TRBD2. With V trimmed by 6 bases and J by 4 bases, 11 bases remained unmatched. This CDR3 region has 16 residues. From germline, CDR1 is MDHEN and CDR2 SYDVKM. The CDR3 reads CASRGTSGDQFYEQYF. CDR3 bases: TGTGCCAGCAGGGGGACTAGCGGAGATCAATTTTACGAGCAGTACTTC.

V usage is TRBV6-1 and J usage is TRBJ2-1; 7 bases match TRBD1. Germline-derived CDR1 and CDR2 are MNHNS and SASEGT. The CDR3 runs 14 residues. Losses at the gene ends were 2 bases for V and 12 bases for J; bases not matched to a gene: 10. The CDR3 here is CASSESNTGDPQFF. The CDR3 DNA sequence: TGTGCCAGCAGTGAAAGTAACACAGGGGACCCGCAGTTCTTC.

J is TRBJ2-1 and V is TRBV5-1; 8 positions agree with TRBD2. CDR3 length equals 17 residues. V gave up 4 bases and J gave up 8 bases; unmatched junction bases: 17. Germline-derived CDR1 and CDR2 are SGHRS and YFSETQ. In DNA form, the CDR3 reads TGCGCCAGCAGCCAGGCCCCGACTAGCGACCATGGCGATGAGCAGTTCTTC. It translates to CASSQAPTSDHGDEQFF.